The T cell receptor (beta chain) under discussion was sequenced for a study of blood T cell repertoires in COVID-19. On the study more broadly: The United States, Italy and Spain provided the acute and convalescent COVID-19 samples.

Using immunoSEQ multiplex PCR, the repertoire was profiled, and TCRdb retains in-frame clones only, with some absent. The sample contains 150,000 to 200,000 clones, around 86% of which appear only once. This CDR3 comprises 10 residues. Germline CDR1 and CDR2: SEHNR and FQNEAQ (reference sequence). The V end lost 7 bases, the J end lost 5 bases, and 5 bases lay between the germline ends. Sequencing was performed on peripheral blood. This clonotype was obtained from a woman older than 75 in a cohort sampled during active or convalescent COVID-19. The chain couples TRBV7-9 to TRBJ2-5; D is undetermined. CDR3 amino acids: CASNSETQYF. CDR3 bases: TGTGCCAGCAATTCGGAGACCCAGTACTTC. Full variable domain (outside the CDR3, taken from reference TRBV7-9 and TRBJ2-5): DTGVSQNPRHKITKRGQNVTFRCDPISEHNRLYWYRQTLGQGPEFLTYFQNEAQLEKSRLLSDRFSAERPKGSFSTLEIQRTEQGDSAMYLCASNSETQYFGPGTRLLVL.